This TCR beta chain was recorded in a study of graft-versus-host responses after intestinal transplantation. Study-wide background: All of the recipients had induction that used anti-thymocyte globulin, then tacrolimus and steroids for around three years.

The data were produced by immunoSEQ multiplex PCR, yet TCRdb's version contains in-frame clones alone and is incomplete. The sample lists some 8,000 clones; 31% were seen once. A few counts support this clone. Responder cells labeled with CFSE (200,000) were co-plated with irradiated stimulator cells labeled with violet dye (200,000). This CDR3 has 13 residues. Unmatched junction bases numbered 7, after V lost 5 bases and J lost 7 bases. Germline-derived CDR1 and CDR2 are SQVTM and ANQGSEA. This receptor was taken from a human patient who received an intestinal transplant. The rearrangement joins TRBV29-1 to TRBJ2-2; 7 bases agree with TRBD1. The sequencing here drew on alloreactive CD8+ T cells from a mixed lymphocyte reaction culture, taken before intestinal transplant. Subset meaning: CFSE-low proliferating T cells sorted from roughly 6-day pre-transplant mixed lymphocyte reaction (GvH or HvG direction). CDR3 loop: CSVPGGQVGELFF. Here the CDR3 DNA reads TGCAGCGTTCCAGGGGGTCAGGTCGGGGAGCTGTTTTTT.